This entry lists 9 T cell receptor beta chains sequenced from one sample in a study of cytomegalovirus exposure and HLA in healthy donors. The PCR ran on 60 Vbeta and 13 Jbeta primers. Using immunoSEQ multiplex PCR, the repertoire was profiled, and TCRdb retains in-frame clones only, with some absent. The table lists under 200,000 clones, roughly 65% of them singletons. Sequences were obtained from PBMCs. All receptors derive from a woman aged 18-29 years in good health and CMV-seropositive.

The CDR3 region is CASNLQSNTEAFF. DNA of the CDR3: TGTGCCAGCAACCTACAGAGTAACACTGAAGCTTTCTTT. The genes are TRBV6-5 and TRBJ1-1; D not resolved. CDR1 and CDR2 from the germline V gene are MNHEY and SVGAGI. CDR3 length: 13 residues. Trimming left V 7 bases short and J 2 bases short, with 11 bases between.

This clone was detected once. The chain uses TRBV4-1 and TRBJ2-4, with 9 bases matching TRBD2. Per germline, CDR1 MGHRA and CDR2 YSYEKL. The trim removed 2 bases at V and 7 bases at J, leaving 6 bases unmatched. The CDR3 is 15 residues long. The CDR3 DNA reads as TGCGCCAGCAGCCAAACGCTAGCGGGAAGGAACATTCAGTACTTC. Translated, it gives CASSQTLAGRNIQYF.

This chain links TRBV29-1 with TRBJ2-1; 11 nucleotides match TRBD1. Looked up from germline, CDR1 is SQVTM and CDR2 is ANQGSEA. The CDR3 contains 13 residues. The CDR3 nucleotides are TGCAGTCGAAGGACAGGGGGCAGAAATGAGCAGTTCTTC. Translating it yields CSRRTGGRNEQFF.

This chain uses TRBV2 with TRBJ1-2, with 8 bases that match TRBD1. The CDR3 has 17 amino acids. V gave up 4 bases and J gave up 5 bases; unmatched junction bases: 15. Looked up from germline, CDR1 is SNHLY and CDR2 is FYNNEI. The CDR3 loop reads CASSGFRPGQDNYGYTF. The CDR3 DNA sequence: TGTGCCAGCAGTGGTTTCCGCCCGGGACAGGATAATTATGGCTACACCTTC.

V is TRBV28 and J is TRBJ2-7; 7 bases fit TRBD2. The CDR3 covers 15 residues. The germline CDR1 and CDR2 sequences are MDHEN and SYDVKM. V gave up 4 bases and J gave up 8 bases; unmatched junction bases: 14. The CDR3 nucleotides read TGTGCCAGCAGTTCCACGGGCGGGAGAGCAAACCAGCAGTACTTC. Translating it yields CASSSTGGRANQQYF.

The V gene is TRBV4-3, the J gene TRBJ1-1, with D perhaps TRBD1 (6 bases). The CDR3 loop spans 18 amino acids. CDR1 and CDR2 (germline): LGHNA, YSLEER. Trimming took off 2 bases at V and 0 bases at J, with 19 bases between the two ends. The CDR3, as DNA: TGCGCCAGCAGCCAAAAGCTTACAGGGTTGGACATGAACACTGAAGCTTTCTTT. Protein sequence: CASSQKLTGLDMNTEAFF.

The J gene is TRBJ1-6, the V gene TRBV7-9; 8 bases are a match to TRBD1. Germline CDR1 reads SEHNR; CDR2 reads FQNEAQ (reference sequence). The CDR3 consists of 15 residues. V shed 5 bases, J shed 10 bases, and the junction held 10 bases outside the gene matches. The CDR3 is CASSHRQTGVSPLHF. Here the CDR3 DNA reads TGTGCCAGCAGCCATCGACAGACAGGGGTATCACCCCTCCACTTT.

V is TRBV28 and J is TRBJ2-4, with a possible D match to TRBD2 (6 bases). The V end was cut by 3 bases, the J end by 7 bases, with 13 bases between. The CDR3 consists of 14 residues. Per the germline V gene, CDR1 is MDHEN and CDR2 is SYDVKM. In DNA form, the CDR3 reads TGTGCCAGCAGTTTCCCCGCCCGGGAGAACATTCAGTACTTC. Amino acid sequence: CASSFPARENIQYF. Full variable domain (outside the CDR3, taken from reference TRBV28 and TRBJ2-4): DVKVTQSSRYLVKRTGEKVFLECVQDMDHENMFWYRQDPGLGLRLIYFSYDVKMKEKGDIPEGYSVSREKKERFSLILESASTNQTSMYLCASSFPARENIQYFGAGTRLSVL.

The chain employs TRBV9 and TRBJ2-3, with 7 bases fitting TRBD1. From germline, CDR1 is SGDLS and CDR2 YYNGEE. The CDR3 consists of 22 residues. With V trimmed by 2 bases and J by 1 base, 25 bases remained unmatched. CDR3 in DNA: TGTGCCAGCAGCGTTTGGCCGGTCTCCGTGGAGACAGGGTCCAGGGGCACAGATACGCAGTATTTT. Translation: CASSVWPVSVETGSRGTDTQYF.